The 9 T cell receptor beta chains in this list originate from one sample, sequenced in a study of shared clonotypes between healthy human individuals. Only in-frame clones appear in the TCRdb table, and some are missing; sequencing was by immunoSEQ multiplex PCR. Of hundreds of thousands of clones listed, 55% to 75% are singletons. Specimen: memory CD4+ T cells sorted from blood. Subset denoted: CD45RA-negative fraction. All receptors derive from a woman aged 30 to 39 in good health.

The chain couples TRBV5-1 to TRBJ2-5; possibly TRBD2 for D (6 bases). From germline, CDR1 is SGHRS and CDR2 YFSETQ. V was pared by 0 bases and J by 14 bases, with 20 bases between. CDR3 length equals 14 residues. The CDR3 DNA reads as TGCGCCAGCAGCTTGGACGTCGAGGCGGGGATTGAATACTTC. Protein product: CASSLDVEAGIEYF. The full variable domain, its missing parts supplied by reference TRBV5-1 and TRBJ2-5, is KAGVTQTPRYLIKTRGQQVTLSCSPISGHRSVSWYQQTPGQGLQFLFEYFSETQRNKGNFPGRFSGRQFSNSRSEMNVSTLELGDSALYLCASSLDVEAGIEYFGPGTRLLVL.

CDR3 protein: CASSLSGDYGYTF. The CDR3 DNA reads as TGTGCCAGCAGTTTATCAGGGGACTATGGCTACACCTTC. J is TRBJ1-2 and V is TRBV27, with D maybe TRBD1 (5 bases). Between the trimmed V and J ends, which lost 0 bases and 3 bases, there was a span of 5 bases. The germline V gene has CDR1 MNHEY and CDR2 SMNVEV (reference sequence). The CDR3 extends over 13 amino acids.

CDR3 protein: CASSSSEGLGREQYF. The CDR3 DNA reads TGTGCCAGCAGCTCCTCGGAGGGACTCGGGCGCGAGCAGTACTTC. V gene TRBV7-8 combines with J gene TRBJ2-7, with a weak D call TRBD2 (6 bases). V was shortened by 4 bases and J by 6 bases, with 19 bases between the two germline ends. The CDR3 runs to 15 residues. The germline gives CDR1 SGHVS, CDR2 FQNEAQ.

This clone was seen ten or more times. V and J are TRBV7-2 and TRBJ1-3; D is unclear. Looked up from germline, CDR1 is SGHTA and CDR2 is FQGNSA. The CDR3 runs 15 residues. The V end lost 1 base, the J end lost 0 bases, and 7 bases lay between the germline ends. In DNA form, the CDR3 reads TGTGCCAGCAGCTTAGTTACGAGCTCTGGAAACACCATATATTTT. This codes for CASSLVTSSGNTIYF.

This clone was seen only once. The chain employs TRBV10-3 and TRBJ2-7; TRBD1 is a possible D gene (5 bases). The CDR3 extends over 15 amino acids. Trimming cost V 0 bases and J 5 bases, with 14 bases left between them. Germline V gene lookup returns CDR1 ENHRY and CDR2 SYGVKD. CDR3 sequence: CAISESQQFRDEQYF. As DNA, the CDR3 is TGTGCCATCAGTGAGTCCCAGCAATTCAGGGACGAGCAGTACTTC.

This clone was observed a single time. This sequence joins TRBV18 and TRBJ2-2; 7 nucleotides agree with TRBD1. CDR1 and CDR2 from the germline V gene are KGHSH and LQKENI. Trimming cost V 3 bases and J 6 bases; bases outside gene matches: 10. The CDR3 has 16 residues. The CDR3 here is CASSPTGILVAGELFF. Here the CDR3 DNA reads TGTGCCAGCTCACCGACAGGGATTTTAGTCGCCGGGGAGCTGTTTTTT.

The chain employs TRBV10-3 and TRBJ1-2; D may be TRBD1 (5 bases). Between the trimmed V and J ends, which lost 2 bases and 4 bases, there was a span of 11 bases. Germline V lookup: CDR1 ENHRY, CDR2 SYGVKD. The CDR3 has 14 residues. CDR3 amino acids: CAISEQGEGYGYTF. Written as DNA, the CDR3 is TGTGCCATCAGTGAGCAAGGGGAGGGCTATGGCTACACCTTC.

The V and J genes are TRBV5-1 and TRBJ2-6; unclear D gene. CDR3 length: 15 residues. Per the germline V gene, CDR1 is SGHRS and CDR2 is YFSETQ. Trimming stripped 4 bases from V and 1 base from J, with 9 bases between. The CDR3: CASSPAQSGANVLTF. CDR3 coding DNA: TGCGCCAGCAGCCCTGCACAGTCTGGGGCCAACGTCCTGACTTTC.

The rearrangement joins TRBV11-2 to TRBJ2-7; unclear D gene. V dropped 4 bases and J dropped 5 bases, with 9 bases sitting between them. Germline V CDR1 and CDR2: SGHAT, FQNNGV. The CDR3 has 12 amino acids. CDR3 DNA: TGTGCCAGCAGCTCGTCCCCGGACGAGCAGTACTTC. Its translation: CASSSSPDEQYF.